Listed below are T cell receptor beta chains from one sample, sequenced in a study of technical replicates of blood from a handful of donors. The repertoire was sequenced with immunoSEQ multiplex PCR; TCRdb's copy has only in-frame clones and lacks some. The sample gives fewer than 70,000 clones, around 94% of which show up once; around 0.21% is in the top ten. The sample was T cells isolated from PBMCs. The receptors were sampled from a human donor in good health. Each CDR3 is given with its conserved first and last residue.

j_call v_call cdr3_aa
TRBJ2-1 TRBV7-3 CASSRDNSYNEQFF
TRBJ1-1 TRBV6-5 CASSANTNTEAFF
TRBJ2-1 TRBV11-2 CASSFGSGISYNEQFF
TRBJ2-7 TRBV4-3 CDSRDRGVKISYEQYF
TRBJ1-1 TRBV6-6 CASSSREPDTEAFF
TRBJ2-7 TRBV28 CASSYPGGQRSSYEQYF
TRBJ2-2 TRBV28 CASSKQGAGGELFF
TRBJ2-4 TRBV11-2 CASSLDPARGKNIQYF
TRBJ2-7 TRBV7-9 CASSTGTYEQYF
TRBJ1-2 TRBV5-4 CASSWGQGGLYGYTF
TRBJ2-3 TRBV29-1 CSVEGFVDSYTDTQYF
TRBJ1-1 TRBV28 CASSNPTGGGKAFF
TRBJ2-5 TRBV10-1 CASSDPAAGKETQYF
TRBJ2-1 TRBV6-5 CAAGLAGENEQFF
TRBJ1-5 TRBV6-5 CASSYAGNQPQHF
TRBJ2-1 TRBV7-9 CASLLNWEQFF
TRBJ2-7 TRBV28 CASHNPSVSYEQYF
TRBJ2-7 TRBV5-4 CASSVGGNYEQYF
TRBJ2-7 TRBV13 CASSFSTYEQYF
TRBJ2-1 TRBV6-5 CASSYSLTSGDNEQFF
TRBJ2-1 TRBV14 CASSPQGNNEQFF
TRBJ2-3 TRBV5-5 CASSLLTDTQYF
TRBJ1-5 TRBV19 CASSIRGVQPQHF
TRBJ1-1 TRBV6-5 CASSSLSTEAFF
TRBJ2-7 TRBV28 CATSGDSILEQYF